The rows below give T cell receptor beta chains drawn from one sample of a study of shared T cell receptors in the human thymus. Libraries were prepared by immunoSEQ multiplex PCR; TCRdb keeps only in-frame clonotypes and omits some of them. The sample has some 760,000 clones, roughly 88% seen once. This sample also appeared in a second study, on human thymus T cells.

Source material: thymocytes. These receptors were obtained from a girl less than two years old with a congenital heart defect. Both conserved end residues are part of each CDR3. The D gene is left open where the match is weak. Clone sizes are given selectively: once, few, many, or a class where the clone is expanded.

CDR3aa,CDR3nt,abundance,d_gene,j_gene,v_gene
CASSIGPRGHLETQYF,TGTGCCAGTAGTATAGGGCCGCGGGGCCACCTAGAGACCCAGTACTTC,.,.,TRBJ2-5,TRBV19
CASIRGGEDTEAFF,TGTGCCAGCATAAGAGGGGGCGAGGACACTGAAGCTTTCTTT,.,TRBD1,TRBJ1-1,TRBV6-5
CASSWYRDRDFHEQYF,TGTGCCAGCAGCTGGTACCGGGACAGGGATTTTCACGAGCAGTACTTC,.,TRBD1,TRBJ2-7,TRBV5-6
CASSKRLVHGDQETQYF,TGTGCCAGCAGCAAGAGGCTGGTCCACGGGGACCAAGAGACCCAGTACTTC,.,.,TRBJ2-5,TRBV9
CASSLANDSRVTHPTEAFF,TGCGCCAGCAGCTTGGCAAACGACAGCAGAGTAACCCACCCCACTGAAGCTTTCTTT,.,.,TRBJ1-1,TRBV5-1
CASSPSTGHSYEQYF,TGTGCCAGCAGCCCATCCACAGGACACTCCTACGAGCAGTACTTC,once,.,TRBJ2-7,TRBV11-2
CASSVTGAGANVLTF,TGTGCCAGCAGCGTTACAGGGGCTGGGGCCAACGTCCTGACTTTC,.,TRBD1,TRBJ2-6,TRBV11-3
CAISRRTSACTDTQYF,TGTGCCATCAGTCGACGGACTAGCGCTTGCACAGATACGCAGTATTTT,.,TRBD2,TRBJ2-3,TRBV10-3
CASSPPRRGSGYTF,TGTGCCAGTTCCCCGCCGCGGAGGGGCTCTGGCTACACCTTC,.,.,TRBJ1-2,TRBV19
CASSLYSPSLNGYTF,TGTGCCAGCAGCTTGTACAGCCCCAGTTTGAATGGCTACACCTTC,.,.,TRBJ1-2,TRBV5-5
CASSGAGETQYF,TGTGCCAGCAGTGGGGCAGGAGAGACCCAGTACTTC,once,.,TRBJ2-5,TRBV6-1
CASSQTLDRPITNEKLFF,TGTGCCAGCTCTCAAACCCTCGACAGACCCATAACTAATGAAAAACTGTTTTTT,few,.,TRBJ1-4,TRBV18
CASSWSQGGTEAFF,TGTGCCAGCAGTTGGAGCCAGGGGGGAACTGAAGCTTTCTTT,.,TRBD1,TRBJ1-1,TRBV27
CASSEVTSGGSDINEQFF,TGTGCCAGCAGTGAAGTGACTAGCGGGGGATCTGACATCAATGAGCAGTTCTTC,.,TRBD2,TRBJ2-1,TRBV6-1
CASSSPPGGLAYQETQYF,TGCGCCAGCAGCTCTCCCCCGGGGGGACTAGCGTACCAAGAGACCCAGTACTTC,.,TRBD2,TRBJ2-5,TRBV5-1
CASSRSGQYEAFF,TGTGCCAGTAGTCGCTCGGGACAGTATGAAGCTTTCTTT,.,TRBD1,TRBJ1-1,TRBV19
CASSARGTDCNEQFF,TGTGCCAGCAGTGCCCGGGGAACCGACTGCAATGAGCAGTTCTTC,.,.,TRBJ2-1,TRBV6-1
CASSLFRGGYNGYTF,TGTGCCAGCAGTTTATTTCGAGGAGGGTATAATGGCTACACCTTC,.,.,TRBJ1-2,TRBV27
CASSLRTVNYGYTF,TGTGCCAGCTCACTCCGGACAGTTAACTATGGCTACACCTTC,.,.,TRBJ1-2,TRBV18
CANPPYRRPYGYTF,TGTGCCAACCCTCCCTATCGCAGGCCCTATGGCTACACCTTC,.,.,TRBJ1-2,TRBV9
CASSLDGEGQGNQPQHF,TGTGCCAGCAGCTTAGATGGAGAGGGACAAGGCAATCAGCCCCAGCATTTT,.,.,TRBJ1-5,TRBV7-2
CASSWSGQNYEQYF,TGTGCCAGCAGTTGGTCGGGACAAAACTACGAGCAGTACTTC,.,.,TRBJ2-7,TRBV27
CASSLEGGGQYNEQFF,TGTGCCAGCAGCTTAGAGGGCGGGGGGCAATACAATGAGCAGTTCTTC,.,TRBD2,TRBJ2-1,TRBV13
CASSGSRENTEAFF,TGTGCCAGCAGTGGCTCCAGGGAGAACACTGAAGCTTTCTTT,.,.,TRBJ1-1,TRBV6-1
CASNLRVGDGYTF,TGTGCCAGTAACCTCAGGGTAGGGGATGGCTACACCTTC,.,.,TRBJ1-2,TRBV19
CASISGTGIYNEQFF,TGCGCCAGCATCTCCGGGACAGGGATCTACAATGAGCAGTTCTTC,.,TRBD1,TRBJ2-1,TRBV5-1
CASSIPAGTGLSLSSYNSPLHF,TGTGCCAGTAGTATACCTGCCGGGACTGGCCTCTCTCTCAGCTCCTATAATTCACCCCTCCACTTT,few,.,TRBJ1-6,TRBV19
CASTIPGSGTGDQPQHF,TGTGCCAGCACCATACCCGGGTCGGGGACGGGGGATCAGCCCCAGCATTTT,few,.,TRBJ1-5,TRBV28
CASSLTGARDYGYTF,TGTGCCAGCAGCCTTACAGGGGCTCGGGACTATGGCTACACCTTC,once,TRBD1,TRBJ1-2,TRBV25-1
CASSEECLKGICRVNTEAFF,TGTGCCAGCAGTGAAGAGTGTCTAAAGGGGATCTGCAGGGTAAACACTGAAGCTTTCTTT,few,.,TRBJ1-1,TRBV6-1
CATSPPTGKREKLFF,TGTGCCACCAGCCCCCCGACAGGGAAACGGGAAAAACTGTTTTTT,.,TRBD1,TRBJ1-4,TRBV15
CASSPLRQGENEQYF,TGTGCCAGCAGCCCACTTAGACAGGGGGAAAACGAGCAGTACTTC,.,TRBD1,TRBJ2-7,TRBV14
CASSLFQGTYTEAFF,TGTGCCAGCAGTTTATTCCAGGGGACGTACACTGAAGCTTTCTTT,.,.,TRBJ1-1,TRBV27
CASSPSPDRGWHEQYF,TGTGCCAGTTCCCCAAGTCCGGACAGGGGGTGGCACGAGCAGTACTTC,.,TRBD1,TRBJ2-7,TRBV19
CASSLALPKSYEQYF,TGCGCCAGCAGCTTGGCGCTGCCTAAATCCTACGAGCAGTACTTC,.,.,TRBJ2-7,TRBV5-1
CASSLGVGGAGSGELFF,TGTGCCAGCAGCTTAGGAGTCGGGGGGGCCGGTAGCGGGGAGCTGTTTTTT,few,TRBD2,TRBJ2-2,TRBV7-9
CASSPRNHKGAGQGEEGYGYTF,TGCGCCAGCAGCCCGAGGAATCACAAAGGGGCCGGACAGGGGGAGGAGGGTTATGGCTACACCTTC,.,TRBD1,TRBJ1-2,TRBV4-3
CASSAPGTETYEQYF,TGTGCCAGCAGTGCTCCCGGGACAGAGACCTACGAGCAGTACTTC,.,TRBD1,TRBJ2-7,TRBV27
CASGLEGSRRNTIYF,TGTGCTAGTGGTTTGGAGGGGTCTCGGAGAAACACCATATATTTT,.,.,TRBJ1-3,TRBV12-5
CATHQGSYNSPLHF,TGTGCCACCCACCAGGGTTCCTATAATTCACCCCTCCACTTT,.,.,TRBJ1-6,TRBV19
CASSESVLAEETGELFF,TGCGCCAGCAGTGAGTCTGTACTAGCTGAAGAAACCGGGGAGCTGTTTTTT,.,.,TRBJ2-2,TRBV10-1
CASTLMTPSSGVGETQYF,TGTGCCAGCACCCTTATGACCCCGAGTAGCGGGGTGGGGGAGACCCAGTACTTC,.,TRBD2,TRBJ2-5,TRBV28
CASSWEALPGKAYNEQFF,TGTGCCAGCAGTTGGGAAGCCCTCCCGGGGAAGGCCTACAATGAGCAGTTCTTC,.,.,TRBJ2-1,TRBV27
CASSPPTRLPYGYTF,TGTGCCAGCAGCCCACCTACGAGGCTTCCCTATGGCTACACCTTC,.,.,TRBJ1-2,TRBV7-2
CASSHLQGTNEKLFF,TGTGCCAGCAGCCACCTACAGGGAACTAATGAAAAACTGTTTTTT,.,.,TRBJ1-4,TRBV14
CASSAGTADYQPQHF,TGTGCCAGCAGTGCTGGGACAGCGGATTATCAGCCCCAGCATTTT,once,TRBD1,TRBJ1-5,TRBV6-1
CASSLPPGRLNTEAFF,TGTGCCAGCAGTTTACCGCCAGGCCGCCTGAACACTGAAGCTTTCTTT,.,.,TRBJ1-1,TRBV28
CASSLMADRNSTGELFF,TGTGCCAGCAGTCTAATGGCGGACAGGAATTCCACCGGGGAGCTGTTTTTT,once,TRBD1,TRBJ2-2,TRBV2
CASSPRGGWVYGYTF,TGTGCCAGCAGTCCCCGTGGAGGGTGGGTCTATGGCTACACCTTC,.,.,TRBJ1-2,TRBV27
CASSPMALPGNTIYF,TGCGCCAGCAGCCCCATGGCCCTGCCCGGAAACACCATATATTTT,.,.,TRBJ1-3,TRBV5-1
CASSRVARYGYTF,TGCGCCAGCAGCCGGGTCGCGAGGTATGGCTACACCTTC,.,.,TRBJ1-2,TRBV4-3
CASSSGHREAFF,TGTGCCAGCAGCTCGGGACACCGTGAAGCTTTCTTT,once,.,TRBJ1-1,TRBV6-6